This TCR beta chain was found in a study of blood T cell repertoires in COVID-19. Assay: immunoSEQ multiplex PCR; the TCRdb copy retains only in-frame clones and omits some. Here the sample spans roughly 80,000 clones, approximately 91% being singletons. This CDR3 is 17 amino acids long. The germline V gene encodes CDR1 SEHNR and CDR2 FQNEAQ (reference sequence). J was trimmed by 5 bases and V by 0 bases; bases with no gene match: 10. This clone was recorded only once. The V gene is TRBV7-9, the J gene TRBJ2-1, with 7 bases matching TRBD2. The sequenced sample was peripheral blood. This clonotype was sampled from an elderly woman with acute or convalescent COVID-19. This CDR3 reads CASSLAEAGLKNNEQFF. The DNA for the CDR3 is TGTGCCAGCAGCTTAGCCGAAGCGGGGCTAAAGAACAATGAGCAGTTCTTC.